This T cell receptor (beta chain) was captured in a study of cytomegalovirus exposure and HLA in healthy donors. This clone came up a few times. What it binds is not known. The CDR3 consists of 17 residues. Germline assignment: CDR1 SGHNT and CDR2 YYREEE (reference sequence). V was pared by 4 bases and J by 7 bases, with 16 bases of the junction left unmatched. A multiplex PCR was run with 60 Vbeta primers and 13 Jbeta primers. Sequencing used immunoSEQ multiplex PCR; TCRdb keeps in-frame clones, though not all of them. The profile shows about 200,000 clones, roughly 70% of them singletons. Study-wide findings and caveats: Later analysis demonstrated an association between a missense DCLRE1C variant and TCR beta V- and J-gene trimming. Productive rates of about 87% or about 30% were seen for most TCR beta V segments in an earlier analysis.

The receptor's source is a woman in her 30s in good health and CMV-seronegative. This chain links TRBV5-4 with TRBJ1-2, with 10 bases aligning to TRBD1. Sequencing was performed on PBMCs. The CDR3 sequence is CASSRQGARLRRAGYTF. The DNA for the CDR3 is TGTGCCAGCAGCAGACAGGGGGCGCGTCTGCGGAGGGCTGGCTACACCTTC.